A single T cell receptor beta chain is shown here with its context. In the original analysis: Nucleated cell counts were estimated from reference gene primer amplification. Repertoires were generated with immunoSEQ multiplex PCR, while TCRdb's copy carries only in-frame clones and drops some. D and trimming were read from the DNA, whereas the V and J calls and clone size are those reported in that table. Of about 160,000 clones in the sample, 79% were seen once. This sample was included in a study of blood T cell repertoires in COVID-19. V was pared by 6 bases and J by 6 bases, with 15 bases between. The CDR3 runs 14 residues. Germline CDR1 and CDR2: SGHTA and FQGTGA. Patients of the Seattle cohort, enrolled during active infection, were followed longitudinally.

This TCR came from a woman in her fifties or sixties with COVID-19, enrolled during active disease. This chain joins TRBV7-3 and TRBJ2-1; D is possibly TRBD2 (6 bases). Specimen: peripheral blood. The CDR3 nucleotides are TGTGCCAGCAGTTGGGGGGACGGTCTCAATGAGCAGTTCTTC. Amino acids: CASSWGDGLNEQFF.